This T cell receptor (beta chain) was captured in a study of Graves' ophthalmopathy and Graves' hyperthyroidism (dated by TCRdb to the late 2010s). Regarding the research as a whole: Peripheral blood was collected before any treatment was given, at the time of initial diagnosis. To tell Graves' ophthalmopathy apart from Graves' hyperthyroidism, and to predict which patients would progress to ophthalmopathy, the study relied on TCR beta repertoire signatures. In total, approximately 130 blood samples were TCR-sequenced: approximately 40 ophthalmopathy, roughly 77 hyperthyroidism and 17 hyperthyroidism-to-ophthalmopathy patients. To explore V-J signatures distinguishing ophthalmopathy from hyperthyroidism, a discovery set of roughly 98 patients (about 43 ophthalmopathy, about 57 stable hyperthyroidism) was enrolled. An independent validation cohort comprised 18 hyperthyroidism patients and roughly 15 patients who later progressed from hyperthyroidism to ophthalmopathy. In six or seven hyperthyroidism patients, the T-cell repertoires found in thyroid tissue were compared with those found in blood. Following sampling, methimazole starting at 30 mg daily was administered to hyperthyroidism patients, and high-dose intravenous methylprednisolone was administered to ophthalmopathy patients. The full study reports these points: Among expanded thyroid clonotypes with frequency above 0.001, most also showed up in blood, which suggests that blood repertoires may reflect the thyroid immune response. In validation, the model predicted ophthalmopathy progression with 55% to 71% sensitivity and about 77% specificity; about a dozen predicted patients were CT-confirmed with GO in a median of roughly 6.8 months. In cross-validation, the 13-signature model distinguished ophthalmopathy from stable hyperthyroidism with 87.88% sensitivity and 81% to 82% specificity, while in the test set the corresponding values were about 80% and 75%. Sample size was not statistically predetermined, and group allocation was not concealed from the investigators.

Ophthalmopathy patients were characterized by moderately to severely active disease, a Clinical Activity Score of at least 3, a NOSPECS grade of at least 4, and a disease duration under 3 months. Patients were excluded if they had other autoimmune diseases, uncontrolled infections, pregnancy or lactation. Clinical symptoms, serum thyroxine, TRAb, thyroid ultrasound and orbital computed tomography were used for diagnosis. Using Ficoll-Paque density gradient centrifugation, PBMCs were isolated from less than 13 ml of fresh peripheral blood. Total RNA was extracted using Trizol reagent, and RNA quality was checked on an Agilent 2100 Bioanalyzer. For repertoire sequencing, the TCR beta CDR3 regions were amplified from RNA transcripts. The first round of RT-PCR was done with HTBI primers and the Qiagen OneStep RT-PCR kit, and was followed by a second round of multiplex PCR, then size selection and purification. Libraries were sequenced on an Illumina HiSeq2000 using paired-end 100 bp reads. The published analysis was carried out like this. SOAPnuke was used to process the reads, throwing out any read that had adapters, had uncalled bases, had a mean Phred below 15, or lacked an exact constant-primer or identifier match. COPE v1.2.5 was used to merge the high-quality paired reads. Each unique nucleotide sequence was defined as a clonotype, and clonotypes were aligned to IMGT TRB V, D and J references with MiTCR v1.1. The analysis was limited to V-J combinations with a frequency above 0.0001, which together covered 99% to 99.2% of repertoires. For each V-J combination, a TCR clonal expansion and chaos score was defined as the ratio of F50 clonal expansion to chaos observed in the TCRdist matrix. Welch's t-statistics and random forest were used to reduce the features to 10 to 15 V-J combinations, which were then used as input to a naive Bayes classifier. The similarity between thyroid and blood repertoires was quantified using the Morisita-Horn index. TCRdb passed the public sequencing reads through fastp at Q25 and MiXCR, retaining productive beta sequences. Here each entry gathers all rows of one CDR3 protein and keeps the most common genes and DNA. These V and J calls are TCRdb output, not the study's own analysis. For this sample there are approximately 700,000 distinct CDR3 sequences; roughly 41% appear just once. Clones ranked in the top ten supply 44% of the sample.

The germline V gene (reference sequence) gives CDR1 as LNHDA and CDR2 as SQIVND. Including cysteine and phenylalanine, the CDR3 has 13 amino acids. Only CDR3 DNA remains: 39 bases, in frame from the first base. Trimming removed 7 bases from V and 8 bases from J, leaving 17 bases between the germline ends. To note about this clonotype: The antigen this receptor binds is unknown. No base quality information exists; no much larger clone differs at one position.

Sequencing was performed on peripheral blood. This receptor was obtained from an adult man with Graves' ophthalmopathy. The V and J genes are TRBV19 and TRBJ1-2; the D gene is unclear. The CDR3 has the sequence CASTSGSAAGYTF. The nucleotide sequence is TGTGCCAGTACCTCGGGTTCGGCGGCGGGCTACACCTTC.